These T cell receptor beta chains were read from a single sample in a study of blood T cell repertoires in COVID-19. The data were produced by immunoSEQ multiplex PCR, yet TCRdb's version contains in-frame clones alone and is incomplete. The sample consists of roughly 700,000 clones, around 90% of them appearing once. The sequencing input was peripheral blood. These receptors were collected from a woman aged 18 to 35 with acute or convalescent COVID-19. Each CDR3 is given with its conserved first and last residue. A D gene is named only where the DNA matches it firmly. Part of the rows lack a size; the others show once, few, many or a class for expanded clones.

J	D	size	V	CDR3	DNA
TRBJ1-2	-	-	TRBV2	CASSESGGHGYTF	TGTGCCAGCAGTGAATCCGGGGGACATGGCTACACCTTC
TRBJ2-7	-	-	TRBV29-1	CSVTSSFDRTLSYEQYF	TGCAGCGTCACTTCTTCCTTTGACAGGACGCTCTCCTACGAGCAGTACTTC
TRBJ1-1	-	-	TRBV5-4	CASSPYPSGGTEAFF	TGTGCCAGCAGCCCCTACCCGTCCGGGGGCACTGAAGCTTTCTTT
TRBJ1-2	-	-	TRBV19	CASSMVATAVYGYTF	TGTGCCAGTAGTATGGTCGCCACGGCGGTCTATGGCTACACCTTC
TRBJ1-1	-	-	TRBV7-2	CASSEPKSRGMGAFF	TGTGCCAGCAGCGAGCCCAAATCCAGGGGTATGGGGGCTTTCTTT
TRBJ1-5	-	-	TRBV19	CASSIGGGRVDQPQHF	TGTGCCAGTAGTATAGGCGGGGGGAGAGTTGATCAGCCCCAGCATTTT
TRBJ2-1	-	-	TRBV21-1	CASSKSGQGRPSSSYNEQFF	TGTGCCAGCAGCAAATCCGGACAGGGAAGACCGTCGAGCTCCTACAATGAGCAGTTCTTC
TRBJ2-1	-	-	TRBV6-5	CASRSSRVHEQFF	TGTGCCAGCAGATCCTCCAGGGTCCATGAGCAGTTCTTC
TRBJ1-1	TRBD1	-	TRBV19	CASDRGGLNTEAFF	TGTGCCAGTGACCGAGGGGGCCTGAACACTGAAGCTTTCTTT
TRBJ1-5	-	-	TRBV15	CATKGDGNQPQHF	TGTGCCACCAAGGGGGATGGCAATCAGCCCCAGCATTTT
TRBJ1-2	TRBD1	-	TRBV4-1	CASSQGTGAGSGYTF	TGCGCCAGCAGCCAGGGGACAGGGGCGGGAAGTGGCTACACCTTC
TRBJ1-6	TRBD1	-	TRBV9	CASSAGGRSPLHF	TGTGCCAGCAGCGCAGGGGGCCGGTCACCCCTCCACTTT
TRBJ2-1	-	-	TRBV2	CASSGDSPKGNEQFF	TGTGCCAGCAGCGGGGACTCCCCCAAGGGGAATGAGCAGTTCTTC
TRBJ2-7	-	once	TRBV30	CASTTSISYEQYF	TGTGCCTCGACTACCTCGATATCCTACGAGCAGTACTTC
TRBJ2-7	-	-	TRBV5-1	CASSPVGGSGEQYF	TGCGCCAGCAGCCCGGTGGGGGGATCCGGCGAGCAGTACTTC
TRBJ1-4	-	-	TRBV18	CASSPLTDPNEKLFF	TGTGCCAGCTCACCACTCACAGATCCTAATGAAAAACTGTTTTTT
TRBJ1-4	TRBD1	-	TRBV4-3	CASSPGQGREKLFF	TGCGCCAGCAGCCCAGGACAGGGAAGAGAAAAACTGTTTTTT
TRBJ2-7	TRBD1	-	TRBV2	CASSRDRALDEQYF	TGTGCCAGCAGCCGGGACAGGGCCCTGGACGAGCAGTACTTC
TRBJ1-1	TRBD1	-	TRBV11-2	CASSLRDRVRSGGTEAFF	TGTGCCAGCAGCTTACGGGACAGGGTGAGGTCGGGAGGCACTGAAGCTTTCTTT
TRBJ1-4	-	-	TRBV2	CASRGGLDEKLFF	TGTGCCAGCAGAGGGGGTCTGGATGAAAAACTGTTTTTT
TRBJ1-1	-	-	TRBV6-5	CASSYRRVAENTEAFF	TGTGCCAGCAGTTACCGACGGGTAGCCGAAAACACTGAAGCTTTCTTT
TRBJ2-7	TRBD1	-	TRBV10-3	CAIRETGPEQYF	TGTGCCATCAGGGAGACAGGGCCCGAGCAGTACTTC
TRBJ1-2	-	-	TRBV7-9	CASSQEVKAYGYTF	TGTGCCAGCAGCCAAGAGGTCAAAGCGTATGGCTACACCTTC
TRBJ1-1	TRBD1	-	TRBV14	CASRRQGDLTEAFF	TGTGCCAGCAGACGACAGGGGGATCTCACTGAAGCTTTCTTT
TRBJ2-2	TRBD1	-	TRBV4-1	CASSEQGDTGELFF	TGCGCCAGCAGCGAGCAGGGGGACACCGGGGAGCTGTTTTTT
TRBJ1-5	-	-	TRBV7-2	CASSLEIGGNQPQHF	TGTGCCAGCAGCTTAGAAATAGGGGGTAATCAGCCCCAGCATTTT
TRBJ2-7	-	-	TRBV4-1	CASSQEPRGAAFYEQYF	TGCGCCAGCAGCCAAGAACCCAGGGGGGCGGCATTCTACGAGCAGTACTTC
TRBJ1-5	-	-	TRBV19	CASSIAGAGNQPQHF	TGTGCCAGTAGTATAGCAGGGGCAGGGAATCAGCCCCAGCATTTT
TRBJ2-7	-	-	TRBV6-6	CASSLLPGDEQYF	TGTGCCAGCAGCCTACTCCCAGGGGACGAGCAGTACTTC
TRBJ1-4	-	-	TRBV28	CASRLKPNEKLFF	TGTGCCAGCAGGTTGAAGCCTAATGAAAAACTGTTTTTT
TRBJ2-5	-	-	TRBV3-1/TRBV3-2	CASSQGRVKTQYF	TGTGCCAGCAGCCAAGGACGGGTAAAGACCCAGTACTTC
TRBJ1-1	TRBD1	-	TRBV18	CASSRQGGLSNTEAFF	TGTGCCAGCTCACGGCAAGGGGGCTTGTCGAACACTGAAGCTTTCTTT
TRBJ2-7	-	-	TRBV7-9	CASSSVYEQYF	TGTGCCAGCAGCTCCGTCTACGAGCAGTACTTC
TRBJ2-7	-	once	TRBV7-8	CASSFGPEQYF	TGTGCCAGCAGCTTTGGGCCCGAGCAGTACTTC
TRBJ2-6	TRBD1	-	TRBV25-1	CASSGTGGAGANVLTF	TGTGCCAGCAGTGGGACAGGGGGCGCTGGGGCCAACGTCCTGACTTTC
TRBJ1-5	-	-	TRBV7-2	CASSRGDQPQHF	TGTGCCAGCAGCCGCGGTGATCAGCCCCAGCATTTT
TRBJ1-3	-	once	TRBV7-9	CAIPRASGNTIYF	TGTGCCATCCCCAGGGCATCTGGAAACACCATATATTTT
TRBJ1-2	-	-	TRBV10-3	CAISELRGYYGYTF	TGTGCCATCAGTGAGCTCCGGGGGTACTATGGCTACACCTTC
TRBJ2-3	TRBD2	-	TRBV10-3	CAISESKSSGGRTDTQYF	TGTGCCATCAGTGAGTCGAAGTCTAGCGGGGGCCGCACAGATACGCAGTATTTT
TRBJ1-1	-	-	TRBV6-2/TRBV6-3	CASSSLRGNTEAFF	TGTGCCAGCAGTTCCCTACGGGGGAACACTGAAGCTTTCTTT
TRBJ1-5	-	-	TRBV7-2	CASSLETGGGTQPQHF	TGTGCCAGCAGCCTCGAAACTGGGGGGGGCACTCAGCCCCAGCATTTT
TRBJ2-7	TRBD2	once	TRBV6-6	CASSQGGGTHYEQYF	TGTGCCAGCAGTCAAGGCGGGGGAACGCACTACGAGCAGTACTTC